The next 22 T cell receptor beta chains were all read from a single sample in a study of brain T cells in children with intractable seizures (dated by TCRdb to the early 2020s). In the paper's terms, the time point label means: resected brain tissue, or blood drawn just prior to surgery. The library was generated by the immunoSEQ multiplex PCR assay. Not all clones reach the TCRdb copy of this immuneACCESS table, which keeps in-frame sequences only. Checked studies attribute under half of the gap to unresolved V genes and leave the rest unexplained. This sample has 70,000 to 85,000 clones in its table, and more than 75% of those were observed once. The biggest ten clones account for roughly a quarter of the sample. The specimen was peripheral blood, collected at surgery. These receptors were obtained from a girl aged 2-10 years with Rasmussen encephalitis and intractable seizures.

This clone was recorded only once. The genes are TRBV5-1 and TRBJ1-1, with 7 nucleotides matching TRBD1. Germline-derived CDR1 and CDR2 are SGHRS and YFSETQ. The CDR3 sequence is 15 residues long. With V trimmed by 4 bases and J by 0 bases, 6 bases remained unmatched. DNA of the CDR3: TGCGCCAGCAGCCCCCAGGGACAGTTGAACACTGAAGCTTTCTTT. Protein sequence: CASSPQGQLNTEAFF.

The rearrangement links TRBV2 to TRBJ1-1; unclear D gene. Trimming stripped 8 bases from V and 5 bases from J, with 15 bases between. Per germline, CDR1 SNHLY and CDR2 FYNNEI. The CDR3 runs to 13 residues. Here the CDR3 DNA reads TGTGCCAGCCATAGACCCATGATGACTGAAGCTTTCTTT. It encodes CASHRPMMTEAFF. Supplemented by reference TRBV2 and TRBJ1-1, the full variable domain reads EPEVTQTPSHQVTQMGQEVILRCVPISNHLYFYWYRQILGQKVEFLVSFYNNEISEKSEIFDDQFSVERPDGSNFTLKIRSTKLEDSAMYFCASHRPMMTEAFFGQGTRLTVV.

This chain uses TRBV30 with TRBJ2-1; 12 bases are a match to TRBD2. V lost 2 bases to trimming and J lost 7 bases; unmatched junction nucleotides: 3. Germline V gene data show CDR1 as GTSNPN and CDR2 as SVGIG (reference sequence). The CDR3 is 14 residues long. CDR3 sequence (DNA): TGTGCCTGGAGTTTGCTAGCGGGAGGGAATGAGCAGTTCTTC. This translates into CAWSLLAGGNEQFF.

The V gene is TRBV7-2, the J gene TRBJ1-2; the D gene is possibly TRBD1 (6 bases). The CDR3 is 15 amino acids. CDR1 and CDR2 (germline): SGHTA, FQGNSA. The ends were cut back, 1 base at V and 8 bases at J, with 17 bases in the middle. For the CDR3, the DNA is TGTGCCAGCAGCTTAGTCAAGGGGGGTACCTTAGGCTACACCTTC. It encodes CASSLVKGGTLGYTF.

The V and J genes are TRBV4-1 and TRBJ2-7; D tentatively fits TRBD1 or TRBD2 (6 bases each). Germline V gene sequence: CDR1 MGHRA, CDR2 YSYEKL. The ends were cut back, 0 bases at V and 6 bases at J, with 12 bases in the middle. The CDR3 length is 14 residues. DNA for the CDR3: TGCGCCAGCAGCCAAGAAGGAGGAGGGGGCGAGCAGTACTTC. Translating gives CASSQEGGGGEQYF.

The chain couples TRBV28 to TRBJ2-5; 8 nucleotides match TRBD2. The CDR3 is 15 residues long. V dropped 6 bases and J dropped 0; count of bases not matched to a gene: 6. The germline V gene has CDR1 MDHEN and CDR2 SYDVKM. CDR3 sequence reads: CASSPEREYQETQYF. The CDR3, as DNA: TGTGCCAGCAGCCCGGAGCGGGAGTACCAAGAGACCCAGTACTTC.

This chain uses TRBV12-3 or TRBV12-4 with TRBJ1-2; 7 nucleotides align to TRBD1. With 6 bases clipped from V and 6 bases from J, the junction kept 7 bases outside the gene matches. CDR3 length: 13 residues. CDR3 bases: TGTGCCAGCAGCTTGGACAGGTTGGATGGCTACACCTTC. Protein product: CASSLDRLDGYTF.

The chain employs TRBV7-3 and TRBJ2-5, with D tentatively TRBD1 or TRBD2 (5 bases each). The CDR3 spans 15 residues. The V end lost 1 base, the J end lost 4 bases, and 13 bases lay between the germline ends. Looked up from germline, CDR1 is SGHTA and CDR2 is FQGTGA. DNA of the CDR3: TGTGCCAGCAGCTTAAGAGGGGAGAGGGGAGAGACCCAGTACTTC. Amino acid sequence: CASSLRGERGETQYF.

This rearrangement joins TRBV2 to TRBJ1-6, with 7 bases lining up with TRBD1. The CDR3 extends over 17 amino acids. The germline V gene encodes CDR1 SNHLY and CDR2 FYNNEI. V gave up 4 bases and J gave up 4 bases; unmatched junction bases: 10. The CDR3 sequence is CASSVGIGDSYNSPLHF. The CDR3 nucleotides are TGTGCCAGCAGTGTGGGAATCGGGGACAGTTATAATTCACCCCTCCACTTT.

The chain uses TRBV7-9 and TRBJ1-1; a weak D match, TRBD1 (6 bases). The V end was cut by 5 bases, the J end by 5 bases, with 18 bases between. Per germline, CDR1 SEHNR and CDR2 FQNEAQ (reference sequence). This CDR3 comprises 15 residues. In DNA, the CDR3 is TGTGCCAGCAGCGCCCACCAACAGGGTAGAACTGAAGCTTTCTTT. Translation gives CASSAHQQGRTEAFF.

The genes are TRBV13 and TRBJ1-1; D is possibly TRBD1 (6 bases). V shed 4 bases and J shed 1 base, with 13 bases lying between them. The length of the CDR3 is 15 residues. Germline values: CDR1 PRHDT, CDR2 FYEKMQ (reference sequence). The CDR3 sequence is CASSSPEGENTEAFF. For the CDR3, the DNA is TGTGCCAGCAGCTCCCCGGAGGGGGAGAACACTGAAGCTTTCTTT.

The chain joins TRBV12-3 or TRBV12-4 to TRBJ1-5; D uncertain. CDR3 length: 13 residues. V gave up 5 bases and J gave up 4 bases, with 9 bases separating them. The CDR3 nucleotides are TGTGCCAGCAGTCCAGACGGGAATCAGCCCCAGCATTTT. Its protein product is CASSPDGNQPQHF.

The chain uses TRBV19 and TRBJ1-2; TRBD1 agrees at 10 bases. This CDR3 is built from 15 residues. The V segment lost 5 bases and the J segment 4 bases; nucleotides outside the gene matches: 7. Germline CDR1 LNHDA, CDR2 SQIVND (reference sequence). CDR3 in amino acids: CASSFPGQGSYGYTF. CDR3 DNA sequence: TGTGCCAGTAGTTTTCCGGGACAGGGGTCCTATGGCTACACCTTC. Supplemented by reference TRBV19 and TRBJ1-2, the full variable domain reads DGGITQSPKYLFRKEGQNVTLSCEQNLNHDAMYWYRQDPGQGLRLIYYSQIVNDFQKGDIAEGYSVSREKKESFPLTVTSAQKNPTAFYLCASSFPGQGSYGYTFGSGTRLTVV.

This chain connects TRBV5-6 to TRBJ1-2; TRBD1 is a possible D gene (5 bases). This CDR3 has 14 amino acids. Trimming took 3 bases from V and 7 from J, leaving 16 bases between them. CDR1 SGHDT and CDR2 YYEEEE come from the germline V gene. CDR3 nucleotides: TGTGCCAGCAGCTCATATCAGGGCCGGACTGGCTACACCTTC. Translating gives CASSSYQGRTGYTF.

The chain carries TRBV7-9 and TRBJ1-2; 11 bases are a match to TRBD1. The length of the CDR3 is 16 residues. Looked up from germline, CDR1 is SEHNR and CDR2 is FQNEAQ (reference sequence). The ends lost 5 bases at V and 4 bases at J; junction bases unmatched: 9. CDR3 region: CASSPGQGADLYGYTF. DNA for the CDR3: TGTGCCAGCAGCCCCGGACAGGGGGCGGACCTCTATGGCTACACCTTC.

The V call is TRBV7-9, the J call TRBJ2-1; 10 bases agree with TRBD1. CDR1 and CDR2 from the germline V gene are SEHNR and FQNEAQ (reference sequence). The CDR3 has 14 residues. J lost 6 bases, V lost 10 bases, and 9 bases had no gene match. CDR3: CATPPGQGLNEQFF. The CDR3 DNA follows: TGTGCCACACCTCCGGGACAGGGGCTCAATGAGCAGTTCTTC.

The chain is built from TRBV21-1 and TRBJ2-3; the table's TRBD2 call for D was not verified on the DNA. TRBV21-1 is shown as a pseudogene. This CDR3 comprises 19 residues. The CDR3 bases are TGTGCCAGCAGCAAATTTAGCCTCTCTACTTCGGCCCTCACAGATACGCAGTATTTT. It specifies CASSKFSLSTSALTDTQYF.

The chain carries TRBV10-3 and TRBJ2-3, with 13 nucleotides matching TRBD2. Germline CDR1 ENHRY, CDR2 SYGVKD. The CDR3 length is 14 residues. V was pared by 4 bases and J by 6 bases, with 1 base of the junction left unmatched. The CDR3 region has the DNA TGTGCCATCAGTGGGGGACTAGCGGGGGATACGCAGTATTTT. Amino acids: CAISGGLAGDTQYF.

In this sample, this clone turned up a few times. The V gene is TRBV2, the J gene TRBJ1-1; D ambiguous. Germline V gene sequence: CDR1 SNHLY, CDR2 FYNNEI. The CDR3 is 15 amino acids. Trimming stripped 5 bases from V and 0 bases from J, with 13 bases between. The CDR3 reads CASSSPFGMNTEAFF. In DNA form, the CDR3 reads TGTGCCAGCAGTAGTCCGTTTGGGATGAACACTGAAGCTTTCTTT.

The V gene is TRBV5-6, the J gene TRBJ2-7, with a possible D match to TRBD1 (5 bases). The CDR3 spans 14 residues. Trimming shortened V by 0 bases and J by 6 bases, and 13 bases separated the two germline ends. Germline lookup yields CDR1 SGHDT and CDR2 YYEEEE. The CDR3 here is CASSLVTGNAEQYF. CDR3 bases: TGTGCCAGCAGCTTGGTTACAGGCAATGCCGAGCAGTACTTC.

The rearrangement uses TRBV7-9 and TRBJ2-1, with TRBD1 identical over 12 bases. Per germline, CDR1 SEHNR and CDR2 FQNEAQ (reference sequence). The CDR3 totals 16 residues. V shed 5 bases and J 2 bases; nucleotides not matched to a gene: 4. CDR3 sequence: CASSPGTGGPYNEQFF. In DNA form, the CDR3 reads TGTGCCAGCAGCCCTGGGACAGGGGGCCCCTACAATGAGCAGTTCTTC.

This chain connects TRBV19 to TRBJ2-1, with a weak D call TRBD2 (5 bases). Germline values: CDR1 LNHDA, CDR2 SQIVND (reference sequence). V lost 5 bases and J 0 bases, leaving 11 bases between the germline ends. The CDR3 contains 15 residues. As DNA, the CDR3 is TGTGCCAGTAGTCCGGACTCAAGCTCCTACAATGAGCAGTTCTTC. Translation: CASSPDSSSYNEQFF.